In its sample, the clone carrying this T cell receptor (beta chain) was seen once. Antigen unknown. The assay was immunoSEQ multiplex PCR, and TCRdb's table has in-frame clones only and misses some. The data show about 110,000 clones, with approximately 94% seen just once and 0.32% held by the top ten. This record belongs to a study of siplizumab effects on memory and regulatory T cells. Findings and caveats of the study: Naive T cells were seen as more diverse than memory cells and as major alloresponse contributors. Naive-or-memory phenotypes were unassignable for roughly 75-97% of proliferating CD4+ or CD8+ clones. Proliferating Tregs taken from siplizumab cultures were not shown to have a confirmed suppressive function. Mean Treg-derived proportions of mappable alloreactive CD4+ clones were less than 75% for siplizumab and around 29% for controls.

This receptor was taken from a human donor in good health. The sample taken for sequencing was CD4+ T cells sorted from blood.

The CDR3 DNA reads as TGTGCCAGTAGCCCAGGACAGGGGGACTACGAGCAGTACTTC. Residues: CASSPGQGDYEQYF. The rearrangement links TRBV19 to TRBJ2-7; 10 positions agree with TRBD1. J was trimmed by 3 bases and V by 6 bases; bases with no gene match: 5. CDR3 length equals 14 residues. CDR1 is LNHDA, CDR2 SQIVND, per germline (reference sequence).